The sequence of this TCR beta chain was determined in a study of vaccination and CD4 T cells after COVID-19. This CDR3 is built from 14 residues. Germline V gene data show CDR1 as MNHNS and CDR2 as SASEGT. With 6 bases clipped from V and 2 bases from J, the junction kept 7 bases outside the gene matches. Regarding this clonotype: Its specificity is not known.

The treatment was: approximately nine-day PBMC culture with coronavirus spike peptide pools or control peptides (ViraFEST assay). CD4+ T cells that had been cultured provided DNA sequenced with the Oncomine TCR Beta short-read assay. TCRdb re-called the PCR reads through MiXCR, storing one row per CDR3 protein. Of around 15,000 distinct CDR3 sequences in the sample, 30% to 45% were seen once. The sequenced sample consisted of cultured CD4+ T cells from blood. The sequence was obtained from a human donor with COVID-19. V gene TRBV6-1 combines with J gene TRBJ2-7, with TRBD1 identical over 7 bases. The DNA of the CDR3 is TGTGCCAGCAGGGCAAGGACAGGAGCCTACGAGCAGTACTTC. Its protein product is CASRARTGAYEQYF.